Listed below are T cell receptor beta chains from one sample, sequenced in a study of blood T cells in healthy people across ages. TCRdb reprocessed the 5' RACE reads via MiXCR and lists one record per CDR3 protein. Among about 760,000 distinct CDR3 sequences listed, roughly 25% were seen once. The sample was also reused in another study, on T cells of mothers and their children.

What was sequenced was blood. These receptors were obtained from a boy between 10 and 17 years old in good health. CDR3s include the opening cysteine and the closing phenylalanine or tryptophan. The D gene is left open where the match is weak. Clone size, where shown, is once, few, many, or a class for clones that have expanded.

>TRBJ1-2|-|TRBV15|-
CATSRGASRGYTF
TGTGCCACCAGCAGAGGGGCCTCTCGTGGCTACACCTTC
>TRBJ1-5|TRBD1|TRBV6-1|few
CASSEGQGLGNQPQHF
TGTGCCAGCAGTGAAGGACAGGGGCTCGGCAATCAGCCCCAGCATTTT
>TRBJ2-7|TRBD1|TRBV14|-
CASSPLGQGKTYEQYF
TGTGCCAGCAGCCCGTTGGGACAGGGGAAGACCTACGAGCAGTACTTC
>TRBJ2-7|TRBD2|TRBV28|few
CASSFGTSGSHEQYF
TGTGCCAGCAGTTTCGGGACTAGCGGGAGTCACGAACAGTACTTC
>TRBJ2-5|-|TRBV25-1|few
CASSESPARETQYF
TGTGCCAGCAGTGAATCACCAGCCCGAGAGACCCAGTACTTC
>TRBJ2-3|TRBD2|TRBV20-1|few
CSAGTSGVSSTDTQYF
TGCAGTGCTGGGACTAGCGGGGTCTCTAGCACAGATACGCAGTATTTT
>TRBJ1-5|TRBD1|TRBV5-1|few
CASSTGIGQGPNQPQHF
TGCGCCAGCTCTACCGGAATAGGACAGGGGCCAAATCAGCCCCAGCATTTT
>TRBJ1-2|-|TRBV4-3|-
CASSQVGAKNYGYTF
TGCGCCAGCAGCCAAGTCGGGGCCAAGAACTATGGCTACACCTTC
>TRBJ2-1|TRBD1|TRBV24-1|few
CATSDPRTGVRYNEQFF
TGTGCCACCAGTGATCCCAGGACAGGGGTAAGATACAATGAGCAGTTCTTC
>TRBJ2-7|TRBD2|TRBV20-1|-
CSARARTSNEQYF
TGCAGTGCTAGAGCCCGGACTAGCAACGAGCAGTACTTC
>TRBJ2-7|TRBD1|TRBV7-9|once
CASSSGTDNTYEQYF
TGTGCCAGCAGCTCCGGGACAGACAACACCTACGAGCAGTACTTC
>TRBJ1-1|-|TRBV7-9|-
CASRPRTGFSEAFF
TGTGCCAGCAGACCCCGAACAGGGTTCTCTGAAGCTTTCTTT